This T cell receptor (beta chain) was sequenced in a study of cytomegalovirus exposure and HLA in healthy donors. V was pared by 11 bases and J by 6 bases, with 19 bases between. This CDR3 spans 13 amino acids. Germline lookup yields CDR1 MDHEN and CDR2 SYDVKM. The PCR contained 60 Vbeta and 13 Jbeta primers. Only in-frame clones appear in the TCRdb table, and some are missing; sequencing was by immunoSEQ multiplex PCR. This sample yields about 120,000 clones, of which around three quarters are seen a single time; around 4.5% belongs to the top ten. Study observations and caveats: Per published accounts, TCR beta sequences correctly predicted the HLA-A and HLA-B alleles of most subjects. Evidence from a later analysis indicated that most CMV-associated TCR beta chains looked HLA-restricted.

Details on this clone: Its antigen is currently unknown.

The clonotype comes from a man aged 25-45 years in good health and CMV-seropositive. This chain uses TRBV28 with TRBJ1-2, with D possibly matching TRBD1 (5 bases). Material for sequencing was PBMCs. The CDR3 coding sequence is TGTGCCCTTTTATCTCGGACAAGAAATGGCTACACCTTC. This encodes CALLSRTRNGYTF.